Below, 26 T cell receptor beta chains from the same sample are listed, as sequenced in a study of cytotoxic CD8 clonotypes in ibrutinib-treated CLL. The protocol was immunoSEQ multiplex PCR, while the TCRdb copy is restricted to in-frame clones and leaves out a portion. The sample gives 300,000 to 400,000 clones, 67% of which show up once; about 5.9% is in the top ten. The sample was PBMCs, taken after 36 months of ibrutinib treatment. All receptors come from a human donor with chronic lymphocytic leukemia.

The gene calls are TRBV18 and TRBJ2-7, with 7 bases aligning to TRBD1. Germline loops: CDR1 KGHSH, CDR2 LQKENI. After removal of 3 bases from V and 0 bases from J, the junction contained 8 bases not matched to a gene. There are 16 residues in the CDR3. The CDR3 sequence: CASSPSRGQASYEQYF. The CDR3 nucleotides read TGTGCCAGCTCACCCTCCCGAGGACAGGCCTCCTACGAGCAGTACTTC.

V gene TRBV5-6 combines with J gene TRBJ2-6; 9 bases fit TRBD1. V lost 1 base, J lost 2 bases, and 7 bases stayed unmatched. CDR1 and CDR2 (germline): SGHDT, YYEEEE. CDR3 length: 18 amino acids. The CDR3 coding sequence is TGTGCCAGCAGCTTGCGGTGGACAGGGGCCCCTGGGGCCAACGTCCTGACTTTC. Its protein is CASSLRWTGAPGANVLTF.

The CDR3 spells CASSVDSGFAGYTF. The CDR3 nucleotides are TGTGCCAGCAGCGTAGATTCGGGGTTTGCCGGCTACACCTTC. The chain employs TRBV9 and TRBJ1-2; D is unclear. With 0 bases removed from V and 8 bases from J, the gap between germline ends came to 14 bases. CDR3 length equals 14 residues. Germline CDR1 reads SGDLS; CDR2 reads YYNGEE.

This chain uses TRBV4-1 with TRBJ1-2, with D tentatively TRBD1 (5 bases). Germline CDR1 reads MGHRA; CDR2 reads YSYEKL. The length of the CDR3 is 15 residues. V shed 1 base and J shed 2 bases, with 11 bases lying between them. CDR3 sequence reads: CASSQARVGNYGYTF. The CDR3 DNA reads TGCGCCAGCAGCCAAGCCAGGGTCGGGAACTATGGCTACACCTTC.

This chain links TRBV28 with TRBJ1-5; D unresolved. V shed 1 base and J shed 3 bases, with 7 bases lying between them. Germline CDR1 is MDHEN and CDR2 is SYDVKM. The CDR3 is 14 residues long. DNA of the CDR3: TGTGCCAGCAGTTTATTCGGGGTCAATCAGCCCCAGCATTTT. It is translated as CASSLFGVNQPQHF.

V is TRBV18 and J is TRBJ1-1, with 9 bases aligning to TRBD1. The CDR3 has 15 residues. The trim removed 5 bases at V and 1 base at J, leaving 5 bases unmatched. Germline V gene data show CDR1 as KGHSH and CDR2 as LQKENI. Here the CDR3 reads CASSRQGGGNTEAFF. For the CDR3, the DNA is TGTGCCAGCTCAAGACAGGGGGGCGGGAACACTGAAGCTTTCTTT.

This chain links TRBV9 with TRBJ2-3, with 11 bases fitting TRBD2. CDR1 SGDLS and CDR2 YYNGEE come from the germline V gene. The length of the CDR3 is 16 residues. The V gene end was trimmed by 4 bases and the J gene end by 1 base; junction bases not matched to a gene: 5. The CDR3 is CASSFSGREGTDTQYF. The CDR3 DNA reads TGTGCCAGCAGCTTTAGCGGGAGGGAGGGCACAGATACGCAGTATTTT.

The chain combines TRBV28 with TRBJ2-3; a possible D gene is TRBD1 (6 bases). This CDR3 comprises 15 residues. V lost 2 bases, J lost 5 bases, and 14 bases lay in between. The germline V gene has CDR1 MDHEN and CDR2 SYDVKM. CDR3 region: CASSLTGLRRDTQYF. DNA of the CDR3: TGTGCCAGCAGTTTAACAGGGCTGCGAAGAGATACGCAGTATTTT.

The chain carries TRBV28 and TRBJ2-7, with 11 bases aligning to TRBD2. CDR1 and CDR2 (germline): MDHEN, SYDVKM. V was clipped by 11 bases and J by 2 bases; unmatched bases: 5. The CDR3 spans 13 residues. Here the CDR3 DNA reads TGTGCCCGTGGACTAGCGGGCGCCTACGAGCAGTACTTC. It is translated as CARGLAGAYEQYF. Filled out from reference TRBV28 and TRBJ2-7, the complete variable domain reads DVKVTQSSRYLVKRTGEKVFLECVQDMDHENMFWYRQDPGLGLRLIYFSYDVKMKEKGDIPEGYSVSREKKERFSLILESASTNQTSMYLCARGLAGAYEQYFGPGTRLTVT.

V gene TRBV28 combines with J gene TRBJ2-3; D is unresolved. CDR1 MDHEN and CDR2 SYDVKM come from the germline V gene. V shed 6 bases and J shed 4 bases, with 14 bases lying between them. The CDR3 is 14 amino acids. In nucleotides, the CDR3 is TGTGCCAGCAGCCCTACACGGGTAGCAGATACGCAGTATTTT. Protein: CASSPTRVADTQYF.

This sequence joins TRBV7-9 and TRBJ1-1; the D gene is possibly TRBD1 (5 bases). Between the trimmed V and J ends, which lost 1 base and 3 bases, there was a span of 12 bases. This CDR3 region has 15 residues. The germline CDR1 and CDR2 sequences are SEHNR and FQNEAQ (reference sequence). The chain's CDR3 is CASSLVRGEDTEAFF. The CDR3 DNA reads as TGTGCCAGCAGCTTAGTAAGGGGTGAGGACACTGAAGCTTTCTTT.

This clone appeared a few times. The chain is built from TRBV5-4 and TRBJ2-5; no firm D call. This CDR3 is built from 15 residues. The germline V gene has CDR1 SGHNT and CDR2 YYREEE (reference sequence). The ends were cut back, 0 bases at V and 1 base at J, with 10 bases in the middle. The CDR3 region has the DNA TGTGCCAGCAGCTTGGACGGATGGTCCCAAGAGACCCAGTACTTC. Protein sequence: CASSLDGWSQETQYF.

The J gene is TRBJ1-6, the V gene TRBV25-1; D may be TRBD1 (6 bases). CDR3 length equals 15 residues. Per the germline V gene, CDR1 is MGHDK and CDR2 is SYGVNS. V lost 6 bases and J lost 7, with 16 bases in between. CDR3 region: CASRITGKSNSPLHF. In DNA form, the CDR3 reads TGTGCCAGCAGGATAACAGGGAAGTCAAATTCACCCCTCCACTTT.

The chain carries TRBV25-1 and TRBJ2-7; a possible D gene is TRBD1 (5 bases). This CDR3 is 13 amino acids long. The V gene's germline CDR1 is MGHDK and CDR2 SYGVNS. Trimming took off 5 bases at V and 5 bases at J, with 13 bases between the two ends. The DNA of the CDR3 is TGTGCCAGCAGTCTTGCAGGGCTCGACGAGCAGTACTTC. It yields the protein CASSLAGLDEQYF.

The chain carries TRBV5-1 and TRBJ2-2; 10 bases map to TRBD2. Losses at the gene ends were 5 bases for V and 1 base for J; bases not matched to a gene: 5. The CDR3 has 16 amino acids. From germline, CDR1 is SGHRS and CDR2 YFSETQ. CDR3 sequence: CASSLLAGMNTGELFF. In nucleotides, the CDR3 is TGCGCCAGCAGTTTACTAGCGGGGATGAACACCGGGGAGCTGTTTTTT. Based on the CDR3 plus reference TRBV5-1 and TRBJ2-2, the full variable domain is KAGVTQTPRYLIKTRGQQVTLSCSPISGHRSVSWYQQTPGQGLQFLFEYFSETQRNKGNFPGRFSGRQFSNSRSEMNVSTLELGDSALYLCASSLLAGMNTGELFFGEGSRLTVL.

CDR3 loop: CASSLRLRDSAPDTQYF. The CDR3 DNA reads as TGTGCCAGCAGCTTAAGGCTCCGGGACTCCGCCCCAGATACGCAGTATTTT. The chain combines TRBV11-2 with TRBJ2-3; D is perhaps TRBD2 (6 bases). With 2 bases removed from V and 4 bases from J, the gap between germline ends came to 19 bases. CDR3 size: 17 residues. Germline lookup yields CDR1 SGHAT and CDR2 FQNNGV.

The V and J genes are TRBV6-5 and TRBJ1-1, with a tentative D call TRBD1 (5 bases). Between the trimmed V and J ends, which lost 0 bases and 8 bases, there was a span of 13 bases. Germline values: CDR1 MNHEY, CDR2 SVGAGI. The CDR3 has 14 residues. Written as DNA, the CDR3 is TGTGCCAGCAGTTACTCCCCTGGGGGTGTCGAAGCTTTCTTT. As protein: CASSYSPGGVEAFF.

The V gene is TRBV5-4, the J gene TRBJ2-3; the match to TRBD2 covers 14 bases. This CDR3 region has 16 residues. Germline CDR1 and CDR2: SGHNT and YYREEE (reference sequence). V lost 4 bases to trimming and J lost 3 bases; unmatched junction nucleotides: 4. The CDR3 bases are TGTGCCAGCAGCCAGGGACTAGCGGGAGTAACAGATACGCAGTATTTT. This sequence encodes CASSQGLAGVTDTQYF.

The gene calls are TRBV6-7 and TRBJ2-3; D not certain. TRBV6-7 is an ORF; its function is uncertain. The CDR3 sequence is 17 residues long. The V and J ends lost 0 bases and 1 base respectively, with 14 bases between them. DNA of the CDR3: TGTGCCAGCAGTTACTCGAGAGGCATTTCTGGCACAGATACGCAGTATTTT. Protein product: CASSYSRGISGTDTQYF.

CDR3 region: CASSLQGLGGTEAFF. CDR3 in DNA: TGTGCCAGCAGCTTACAGGGCCTTGGGGGGACTGAAGCTTTCTTT. V and J are TRBV7-3 and TRBJ1-1; TRBD1 is a possible D gene (5 bases). The germline V gene has CDR1 SGHTA and CDR2 FQGTGA. This CDR3 region has 15 residues. The germline V and J ends were trimmed by 2 bases and 5 bases, with 15 bases remaining between them.

The chain is built from TRBV9 and TRBJ2-1; the match to TRBD2 covers 8 bases. V was pared by 0 bases and J by 5 bases, with 1 base of the junction left unmatched. Germline CDR1 is SGDLS and CDR2 is YYNGEE. The CDR3 is 14 amino acids. The CDR3, as DNA: TGTGCCAGCAGCGTAGGCGGGAGGAACAATGAGCAGTTCTTC. It yields the protein CASSVGGRNNEQFF.

The rearrangement joins TRBV29-1 to TRBJ2-1; TRBD2 agrees at 7 bases. The V segment lost 3 bases and the J segment 6 bases; nucleotides outside the gene matches: 11. Per the germline V gene, CDR1 is SQVTM and CDR2 is ANQGSEA. This CDR3 spans 15 amino acids. Here the CDR3 DNA reads TGCAGCGTTGACATCGGGAGGTATACTGGCAATGAGCAGTTCTTC. Amino acids: CSVDIGRYTGNEQFF.

The rearrangement joins TRBV7-2 to TRBJ2-2; 7 positions match TRBD2. The J segment lost 6 bases and the V segment lost 3 bases, leaving 7 bases of the junction unmatched. CDR3 length: 15 amino acids. CDR1 is SGHTA, CDR2 FQGNSA, per germline. The CDR3 DNA reads as TGTGCCAGCAGCTTGGAAGGACTAGTCCCCGGGGAGCTGTTTTTT. Translation: CASSLEGLVPGELFF. Using reference TRBV7-2 and TRBJ2-2 for the parts outside the CDR3, the full variable domain is GAGVSQSPSNKVTEKGKDVELRCDPISGHTALYWYRQSLGQGLEFLIYFQGNSAPDKSGLPSDRFSAERTGGSVSTLTIQRTQQEDSAVYLCASSLEGLVPGELFFGEGSRLTVL.

The rearrangement joins TRBV2 to TRBJ1-1, with D hard to call. From germline, CDR1 is SNHLY and CDR2 FYNNEI. V was pared by 5 bases and J by 5 bases, with 9 bases between. The CDR3 consists of 12 residues. CDR3 sequence: CASSTGFTEAFF. The CDR3 coding sequence is TGTGCCAGCAGTACGGGGTTTACTGAAGCTTTCTTT.

Comment on this clone: The same CDR3 can be traced to other DNA sequences in this sample. CDR3 in DNA: TGTGCCAGCAGCTTGGGACAGGGGGCCTACGAGCAGTACTTC. Protein: CASSLGQGAYEQYF. This chain links TRBV5-4 with TRBJ2-7; 9 nucleotides match TRBD1. Germline-derived CDR1 and CDR2 are SGHNT and YYREEE (reference sequence). CDR3 length: 14 amino acids. V lost 0 bases to trimming and J lost 2 bases; unmatched junction nucleotides: 0.

A few counts support this clone. The chain employs TRBV7-2 and TRBJ2-7, with D possibly being TRBD2 (5 bases). The ends were cut back, 2 bases at V and 2 bases at J, with 10 bases in the middle. This CDR3 spans 14 amino acids. The germline gives CDR1 SGHTA, CDR2 FQGNSA. In nucleotides, the CDR3 is TGTGCCAGCAGCTTACTCGCGGGCCCCTACGAGCAGTACTTC. Translation gives CASSLLAGPYEQYF.